This T cell receptor beta chain emerged from a study of blood T cell repertoires in COVID-19. Study-wide context: Samples representing acute and convalescent COVID-19 were sourced from the United States, Italy and Spain. Nucleic acid was either cDNA or gDNA, and it came from T cells, B-cell-depleted T cells, or PBMCs.

This clone showed up just a few times. Per the original data handling: Counts of nucleated cells, estimated from reference gene primer amplification, were obtained. Profiled with immunoSEQ multiplex PCR; TCRdb holds only in-frame clones, not every one. D and trimming come from the DNA, and the V and J calls and clone size come from that table. This table holds around 200,000 clones, around nine tenths found once. V lost 5 bases and J lost 7, with 10 bases in between. The CDR3 spans 12 residues. Germline CDR1 KGHDR, CDR2 SFDVKD. The source of this sequence is a woman younger than 45 who had been exposed to COVID-19. V and J are TRBV24-1 and TRBJ1-2; D gene unclear. Sequencing used PBMCs or T cells enriched from blood (not recorded which). Here the CDR3 reads CATSGSGFGYTF. In DNA, the CDR3 is TGTGCCACCAGTGGTTCCGGGTTTGGCTACACCTTC.